This T cell receptor (beta chain) is from a study of neoadjuvant nivolumab and ipilimumab in lung cancer. General study findings and limits: TCR richness and clonality were higher in tumors than adjacent uninvolved lung.

Clones were sequenced by immunoSEQ multiplex PCR, and TCRdb holds only the in-frame ones, with some missing. The sample yields over 15,000 clones, approximately 76% seen once. Looked up from germline, CDR1 is SGHAT and CDR2 is FQNNGV. The CDR3 has 14 amino acids. V was cut by 2 bases and J by 5 bases, with 12 bases left in between. Turning to this clone: The target antigen is unknown.

The source is an adult with non-small cell lung cancer. This chain links TRBV11-2 with TRBJ1-1, with D possibly TRBD1 on 5 matching bases. The sequencing used tumor tissue, collected after neoadjuvant nivolumab, alone or with ipilimumab, at or shortly before surgery. The CDR3, as DNA: TGTGCCAGCAGCTTAATGCAGGGTGAGACTGAAGCTTTCTTT. This encodes CASSLMQGETEAFF. Drawing the rest from reference TRBV11-2 and TRBJ1-1, the complete variable domain is EAGVAQSPRYKIIEKRQSVAFWCNPISGHATLYWYQQILGQGPKLLIQFQNNGVVDDSQLPKDRFSAERLKGVDSTLKIQPAKLEDSAVYLCASSLMQGETEAFFGQGTRLTVV.